This T cell receptor (beta chain) was sequenced during a study of shared clonotypes between healthy human individuals (dated by TCRdb to about 2020). Study-level background: The cohort comprised a couple of women and three men aged 18 to 49 years. For each donor, CD4 naive and CD4 memory were each run on three plates, CD8 naive on two plates, and CD8 memory on one plate. To estimate repertoire size and how much clonotype sharing occurs between individuals, the study deeply sequenced the blood TCR repertoires of five healthy adults. Different laboratories and diverse techniques were used to prepare libraries and sequence TCR repertoires, to increase sequencing depth and limit assay-specific biases. Between about 0.85 and 10 billion PBMCs per donor were obtained by leukapheresis.

V loses 5 bases of germline sequence and J loses 0 bases, and the interval between the two ends is 7 bases. From the cysteine through the phenylalanine, the CDR3 covers 13 amino acids. Only CDR3 DNA is held: 39 bases, read in frame from base 1. In the germline V gene, CDR1 corresponds to SGHDN and CDR2 to FVKESK. TCR CDR3 regions were amplified from genomic DNA by multiplex PCR using the deep immunoSEQ assay. Extracted genomic DNA from each cell subset was spread evenly across all wells of several immunoSEQ 96-well plates, with each plate serving as a replicate. Each replicate PCR for sorted subsets received approximately 200 ng genomic DNA, equal to roughly 30,000 T cell genomes. The purified libraries were quantified using a Qubit 3.0 fluorometer, sized with a Bioanalyzer 2100, and then quantified again using the KAPA Library Quantification kit. Every immunoSEQ 96-well plate was sequenced on a dedicated single-read 150-cycle Illumina NextSeq 550 flow cell. As for the original processing: Because the immunoSEQ output included only junctional sequences and no quality scores, the filtering could not be the same as the filtering used for full-length reads. To assign V/J genes and CDR3, sequences were annotated using PyIR, a Python wrapper for IgBLAST v1.9, with IMGT germline references. Reads with weak V/J assignments (E-value above 1e-6), missing CDR3, stop codons, out-of-frame junctions, or ambiguous translated residues were removed. A V3J clonotype was defined by an identical inferred V gene, J gene, and CDR3 amino acid sequence. Percentage overlap between repertoires was calculated by dividing the number of shared unique clonotypes by the size of the smaller repertoire. Repertoire richness was assessed with RTK rarefaction, the Chao1 estimator, and Recon v2.1 estimates of unobserved clonotypes. For all TCRbeta clonotypes obtained by the gDNA method from a few donors, generation probabilities were computed with OLGA. Held by TCRdb, this immuneACCESS table contains in-frame sequences only and omits some clones. Under half of the omission traces to an unresolved V gene where checked; the cause of the rest is unknown. From that table come the V and J calls and clone size; the DNA was used to work out D and trimming. The sample records approximately 2,000,000 clones, 92% of which are singletons. Clones ranked in the top ten supply around 0.4% of the sample.

For this clone: Its target antigen remains unknown. No base quality values were provided; no much bigger clone lies one nucleotide off.

Healthy HIV-negative adults with no recently reported acute infections or vaccinations were included as donors. Only Caucasian adults living in Nashville, Tennessee, USA were represented among the donors. CD4+ T cells were enriched through magnetic negative selection, after which naive cells were positively selected on CD45RA and the remaining negative fraction served as the memory subset. After blood collection by leukapheresis, PBMCs were isolated using Ficoll-Histopaque density gradient centrifugation and then cryopreserved in the vapor phase of liquid nitrogen. Analytical flow cytometry was used to check the purity and quantity of each magnetically sorted T cell population. Each sorted fraction had its genomic DNA isolated and then quantified by UV absorbance on a Nanodrop 2000c. General findings and caveats noted by the study authors: Clonotypes shared by all four sorted-subset donors showed higher generation probabilities than non-shared clonotypes. The small number of donors limited the genetic and exposure-history diversity represented. Larger estimated clonotype richness was generally found for naive subsets than for memory subsets. Rarefaction of sorted-subset datasets indicated incomplete sequencing despite the large sequencing depth. Sampling was limited to blood, and TCR repertoires in tissue likely differ from TCR repertoires in blood. Across a few donors, 5% to 6% of naive CD4, approximately 3.6% of naive CD8, approximately 2.5% of memory CD4, and 0.4% of memory CD8 clonotypes were shared. Based on pairwise subsampling, the degree of clonotype sharing among donors was expected to be affected by sequencing depth.

The sequence came from a man aged 18 to 29 in good health. Some clones in this sample may be carry-over from other donors' samples. This sequence uses TRBV14 and TRBJ1-1, with no confident D gene call. The sample consisted of naive CD4+ T cells from PBMCs. Sample cell subset or site, as interpreted from the label and publication: CD45RA+ positively selected. The CDR3 region: CASSSGLNTEAFF. The DNA is as follows: TGTGCCAGCAGCTCGGGCCTGAACACTGAAGCTTTCTTT.